This T cell receptor beta chain is from a study of PD-1 blockade in classical Hodgkin lymphoma. Time point described: cycle 4 day 1 (C4D1), after 6 weeks of nivolumab. Patients all relapsed after autologous stem cell transplantation, and there was variation in brentuximab vedotin exposure. Trimming removed 2 bases from V and 0 bases from J, with 14 bases in between. The germline gives CDR1 SEHNR, CDR2 FQNEAQ (reference sequence). This CDR3 has 17 amino acids. Method: immunoSEQ multiplex PCR; TCRdb's copy keeps in-frame clones and lacks some. The data show about 90,000 clones, with roughly nine tenths seen just once and around 2.7% held by the top ten.

Sequences were derived from peripheral blood mononuclear cells (PBMCs), sampled before the fourth cycle of nivolumab. J is TRBJ1-3 and V is TRBV7-9, with D hard to call. This clonotype originated in a human donor with classical Hodgkin lymphoma. In DNA form, the CDR3 reads TGTGCCAGCAGCTTACCCCTCGGACGGCTCTCTGGAAACACCATATATTTT. Its translation: CASSLPLGRLSGNTIYF.